The rows below give T cell receptor beta chains drawn from one sample of a study of CD8+ T cells in alopecia areata. TCRdb's table, derived via immunoSEQ multiplex PCR, lists solely in-frame clones and lacks some. Among approximately 57,000 clones listed, 96% were seen once. The starting material was CD8+ T cells sorted from blood, obtained at week 0. All receptors derive from a human donor with alopecia areata. CDR3s include the opening cysteine and the closing phenylalanine or tryptophan. The order of the fields is D gene, V gene, J gene, clone size, CDR3 protein, CDR3 DNA. The D gene is left open where the match is weak. Where a row states a size, it is once, few, many or the class of an expanded clone; other rows omit it.

NA,TRBV18,TRBJ2-1,NA,CASSPPGVEQFF,TGTGCCAGCTCACCACCAGGGGTAGAGCAGTTCTTC
TRBD1,TRBV11-2,TRBJ2-1,NA,CASRQGYNEQFF,TGTGCCAGCAGACAGGGGTACAATGAGCAGTTCTTC
TRBD1,TRBV5-1,TRBJ2-7,NA,CASSLETGFEQYF,TGCGCCAGCAGCTTAGAGACAGGGTTTGAGCAGTACTTC
TRBD2,TRBV7-3,TRBJ2-3,NA,CASSPDGTSGDTQYF,TGTGCCAGCAGCCCCGACGGGACTAGCGGCGATACGCAGTATTTT
NA,TRBV30,TRBJ2-1,once,CAWSVGGFYNEQFF,TGTGCCTGGAGTGTAGGTGGGTTTTACAATGAGCAGTTCTTC
TRBD1,TRBV7-9,TRBJ1-1,NA,CASSLDKDREAFF,TGTGCCAGCAGCTTAGACAAAGACAGGGAGGCTTTCTTT
TRBD2,TRBV4-2,TRBJ2-7,NA,CASSQVGPGLAGEASPYEQYF,TGTGCCAGCAGCCAAGTTGGTCCGGGACTAGCGGGAGAGGCCTCCCCTTACGAGCAGTACTTC
NA,TRBV27,TRBJ1-2,NA,CASRLPGGGYTF,TGTGCCAGCAGGCTGCCCGGGGGTGGCTACACCTTC
NA,TRBV7-8,TRBJ2-3,NA,CASSLALSGAGTDTQYF,TGTGCCAGCAGCTTAGCGCTGAGCGGCGCTGGGACAGATACGCAGTATTTT
NA,TRBV4-1,TRBJ2-5,NA,CASSQDQTNQETQYF,TGCGCCAGCAGCCAAGATCAGACTAACCAAGAGACCCAGTACTTC
NA,TRBV5-1,TRBJ2-7,once,CASSSGQGSYEQYF,TGCGCCAGCAGCTCGGGGCAGGGTTCCTACGAGCAGTACTTC
TRBD1,TRBV30,TRBJ1-2,NA,CAWQDRGLDGYTF,TGTGCCTGGCAAGACAGGGGGCTGGATGGCTACACCTTC
TRBD2,TRBV6-5,TRBJ2-7,NA,CASSQVAGGSHEQYF,TGTGCCAGCAGTCAAGTAGCGGGGGGCTCCCACGAGCAGTACTTC
TRBD1,TRBV4-1,TRBJ2-3,NA,CASSRTGGWDTQYF,TGCGCCAGCAGCCGGACAGGGGGCTGGGATACGCAGTATTTT
NA,TRBV7-8,TRBJ2-7,NA,CASSLVGSSYEQYF,TGTGCCAGCAGCTTAGTCGGCAGCTCCTACGAGCAGTACTTC
TRBD2,TRBV4-1,TRBJ2-1,NA,CASSQDSGETYNEQFF,TGCGCCAGCAGCCAAGATAGCGGGGAAACATACAATGAGCAGTTCTTC
TRBD1,TRBV29-1,TRBJ2-2,NA,CSVDGDRGSGELFF,TGCAGCGTTGACGGGGACAGGGGGTCCGGGGAGCTGTTTTTT
NA,TRBV27,TRBJ1-1,NA,CASSFSPGDVKAFF,TGTGCCAGCAGTTTCTCACCCGGGGACGTTAAAGCTTTCTTT
NA,TRBV4-3,TRBJ2-1,NA,CASSQARDGSSYNEQFF,TGCGCCAGCAGCCAAGCTAGGGACGGAAGCTCCTACAATGAGCAGTTCTTC
TRBD2,TRBV11-2,TRBJ2-2,NA,CASSLGGGATGELFF,TGTGCCAGCAGCTTAGGCGGGGGGGCAACTGGGGAGCTGTTTTTT
NA,TRBV5-1,TRBJ1-1,NA,CASSPSGTEAFF,TGCGCCAGCAGCCCGTCAGGGACTGAAGCTTTCTTT
NA,TRBV10-2,TRBJ2-1,NA,CASTAGFLTYNEQFF,TGCGCCAGCACCGCGGGGTTTTTAACCTACAATGAGCAGTTCTTC
NA,TRBV7-8,TRBJ2-3,NA,CASSLEFSGSGTDTQYF,TGTGCCAGCAGCTTAGAATTTTCGGGTTCTGGCACAGATACGCAGTATTTT
TRBD1,TRBV5-5,TRBJ2-1,NA,CASSPRTGPPYNEQFF,TGTGCCAGCAGCCCCCGGACAGGGCCTCCTTACAATGAGCAGTTCTTC
NA,TRBV19,TRBJ1-6,NA,CASNTVNSPLHF,TGTGCCAGTAACACAGTCAATTCACCCCTCCACTTT
TRBD2,TRBV9,TRBJ2-7,NA,CASSVGGSSYEQYF,TGTGCCAGCAGCGTAGGCGGGAGCTCCTACGAGCAGTACTTC
NA,TRBV4-2,TRBJ2-1,once,CASSQETSYNEQFF,TGTGCCAGCAGCCAAGAAACTTCCTACAATGAGCAGTTCTTC
TRBD1,TRBV7-9,TRBJ1-1,NA,CASSFETGGTEAFF,TGTGCCAGCAGCTTTGAAACAGGGGGGACTGAAGCTTTCTTC
NA,TRBV18,TRBJ2-7,NA,CASSTGPNPSEQYF,TGTGCCAGCTCAACGGGTCCCAACCCCTCCGAGCAGTACTTC
TRBD1,TRBV5-4,TRBJ2-1,NA,CASSGGTGYNEQFF,TGTGCCAGCAGCGGCGGGACAGGATACAATGAGCAGTTCTTC
TRBD1,TRBV5-1,TRBJ2-7,NA,CASSSGQKIYEQYF,TGCGCCAGCAGCTCGGGACAGAAGATCTACGAGCAGTACTTC
TRBD1,TRBV10-3,TRBJ2-1,NA,CAISLDRVGMDEQFF,TGTGCCATCAGCCTTGACAGGGTGGGGATGGACGAGCAGTTCTTC
TRBD1,TRBV11-3,TRBJ2-5,NA,CASSLGQGSEETQYF,TGTGCCAGCAGCTTGGGACAGGGGAGTGAAGAGACCCAGTACTTC
TRBD1,TRBV6-5,TRBJ1-2,NA,CASSYAGTGFNYGYTF,TGTGCCAGCAGTTACGCCGGGACAGGATTTAACTATGGCTACACCTTC
NA,TRBV4-1,TRBJ2-5,NA,CASSQASRAQETQYF,TGCGCCAGCAGCCAAGCCTCAAGAGCCCAAGAGACCCAGTACTTC
TRBD2,TRBV6-5,TRBJ2-5,NA,CASSFSGGEQETQYF,TGTGCCAGCAGCTTTAGCGGGGGTGAACAAGAGACCCAGTACTTC
NA,TRBV29-1,TRBJ2-3,once,CSVCLRIPSTDTQYF,TGCAGCGTATGTTTAAGGATTCCTAGCACAGATACGCAGTATTTT
NA,TRBV7-2,TRBJ2-3,NA,CASSSPRAGGSPWGDTQYF,TGTGCCAGCAGCTCCCCTCGGGCCGGAGGGTCCCCCTGGGGAGATACGCAGTATTTT
NA,TRBV7-9,TRBJ1-1,NA,CASSSREGVEAFF,TGTGCCAGCAGCTCCCGGGAGGGGGTTGAAGCTTTCTTT
TRBD1,TRBV4-3,TRBJ2-5,NA,CASSQVLTGGAETQYF,TGCGCCAGCAGCCAGGTCCTTACAGGGGGCGCCGAGACCCAGTACTTC
NA,TRBV7-9,TRBJ2-1,NA,CASRRYFSDRSLYNEQFF,TGTGCCAGCAGGCGTTATTTCTCCGACAGGAGCCTTTACAATGAGCAGTTCTTC